This TCR beta chain was observed in a study of T cells in Graves' hyperthyroidism and ophthalmopathy. On the study more broadly: Peripheral blood was acquired at first diagnosis, ahead of any therapy whatsoever. Whole-study findings and limits: Blood also held most thyroid clonotypes expanded beyond 0.001.

Uncontrolled infection, other autoimmune disease, pregnancy or lactation disqualified patients from enrolment. The V gene end was trimmed by 4 bases and the J gene end by 0 bases; junction bases not matched to a gene: 5. The CDR3 extends over 15 amino acids. Regions amplified from RNA transcripts were the TCR beta CDR3 regions. An initial round of RT-PCR targeting the TCR CDR3 relied on the HTBI primer set. TCRdb itself ran the multiplex PCR reads through MiXCR, one entry per CDR3 protein. Seen here are approximately 620,000 distinct CDR3 sequences, approximately 15% observed once, and the top ten hold roughly 3.4%. This clonotype was observed many times. The target antigen is unknown.

V gene TRBV12-3 or TRBV12-4 combines with J gene TRBJ2-7; 8 bases align to TRBD2. This receptor was identified in a woman aged 40 to 50 with Graves' ophthalmopathy. Sequencing was performed on blood. The CDR3 sequence: CASSSSGTSSYEQYF. CDR3 nucleotide sequence: TGTGCCAGCAGTTCCTCCGGGACTAGCTCCTACGAGCAGTACTTC.